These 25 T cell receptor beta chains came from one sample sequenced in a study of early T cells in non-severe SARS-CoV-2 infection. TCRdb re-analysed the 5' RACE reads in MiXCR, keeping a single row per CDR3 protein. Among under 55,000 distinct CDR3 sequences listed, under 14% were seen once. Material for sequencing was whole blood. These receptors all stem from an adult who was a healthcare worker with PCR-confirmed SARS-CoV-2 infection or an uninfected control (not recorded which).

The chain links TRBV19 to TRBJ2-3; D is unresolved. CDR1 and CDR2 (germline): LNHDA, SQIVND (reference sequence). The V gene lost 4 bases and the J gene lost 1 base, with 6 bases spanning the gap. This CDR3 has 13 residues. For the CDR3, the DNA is TGTGCCAGTAGTACAACAGGCACAGATACGCAGTATTTT. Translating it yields CASSTTGTDTQYF.

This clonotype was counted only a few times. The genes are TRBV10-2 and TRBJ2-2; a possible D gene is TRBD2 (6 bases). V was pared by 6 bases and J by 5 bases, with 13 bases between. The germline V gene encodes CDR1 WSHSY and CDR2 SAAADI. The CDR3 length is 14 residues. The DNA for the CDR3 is TGCGCCAGCAGGCGGGATTTTAGGACCGGGGAGCTGTTTTTT. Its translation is CASRRDFRTGELFF.

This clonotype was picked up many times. The CDR3 nucleotides are TGTGCCAGCAGCTTCCCAGGGACTAGCGGAGGGACAGATACGCAGTATTTT. Translation: CASSFPGTSGGTDTQYF. This chain connects TRBV5-6 to TRBJ2-3, with 11 bases lining up with TRBD2. CDR1 is SGHDT and CDR2 is YYEEEE in the germline V gene. The V segment lost 2 bases and the J segment 3 bases; nucleotides outside the gene matches: 8. The CDR3 loop spans 17 amino acids.

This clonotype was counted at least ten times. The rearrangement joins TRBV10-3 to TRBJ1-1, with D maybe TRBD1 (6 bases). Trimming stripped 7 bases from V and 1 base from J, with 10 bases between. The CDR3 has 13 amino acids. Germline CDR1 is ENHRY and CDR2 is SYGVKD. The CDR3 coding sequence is TGTGCCATCAATCGGGGGCCGAACACTGAAGCTTTCTTT. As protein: CAINRGPNTEAFF.

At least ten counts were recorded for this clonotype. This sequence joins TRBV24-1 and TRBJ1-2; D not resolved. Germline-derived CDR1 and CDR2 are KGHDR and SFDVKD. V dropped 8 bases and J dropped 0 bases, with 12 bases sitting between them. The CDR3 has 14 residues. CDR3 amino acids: CATNPGISNYGYTF. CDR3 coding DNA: TGTGCCACCAATCCAGGCATTTCTAACTATGGCTACACCTTC.

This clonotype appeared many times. The CDR3 sequence is CSAWTGVNQPQHF. CDR3 in DNA: TGCAGTGCGTGGACAGGGGTAAATCAGCCCCAGCATTTT. The gene calls are TRBV20-1 and TRBJ1-5; 9 bases are shared with TRBD1. CDR1 is DFQATT, CDR2 SNEGSKA, per germline (reference sequence). The ends lost 6 bases at V and 4 bases at J; junction bases unmatched: 4. The CDR3 runs to 13 residues.

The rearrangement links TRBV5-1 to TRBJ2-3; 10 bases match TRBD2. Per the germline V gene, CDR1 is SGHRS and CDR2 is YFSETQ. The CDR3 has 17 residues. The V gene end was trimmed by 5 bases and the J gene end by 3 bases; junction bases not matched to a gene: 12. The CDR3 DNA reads TGCGCCAGCAGGGCCCTAGCGGGGGCCTATGGAACAGATACGCAGTATTTT. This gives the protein CASRALAGAYGTDTQYF. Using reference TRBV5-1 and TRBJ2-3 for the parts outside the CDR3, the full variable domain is KAGVTQTPRYLIKTRGQQVTLSCSPISGHRSVSWYQQTPGQGLQFLFEYFSETQRNKGNFPGRFSGRQFSNSRSEMNVSTLELGDSALYLCASRALAGAYGTDTQYFGPGTRLTVL.

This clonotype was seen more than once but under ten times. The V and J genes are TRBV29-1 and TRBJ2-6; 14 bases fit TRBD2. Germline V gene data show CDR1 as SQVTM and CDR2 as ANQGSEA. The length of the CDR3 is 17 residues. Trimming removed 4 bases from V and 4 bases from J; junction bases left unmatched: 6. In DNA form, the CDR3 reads TGCAGCGTTGTCGGACTAGCGGGAGGCCCAGGGGCCAACGTCCTGACTTTC. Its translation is CSVVGLAGGPGANVLTF.

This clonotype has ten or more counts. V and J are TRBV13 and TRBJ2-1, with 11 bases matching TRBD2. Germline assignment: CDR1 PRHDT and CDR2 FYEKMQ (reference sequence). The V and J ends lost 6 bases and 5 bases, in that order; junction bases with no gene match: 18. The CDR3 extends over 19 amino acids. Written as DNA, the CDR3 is TGTGCCAGCAGTTTTTACGGGGACCCGGGACTAGCGGTGGACAATGAGCAGTTCTTC. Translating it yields CASSFYGDPGLAVDNEQFF.

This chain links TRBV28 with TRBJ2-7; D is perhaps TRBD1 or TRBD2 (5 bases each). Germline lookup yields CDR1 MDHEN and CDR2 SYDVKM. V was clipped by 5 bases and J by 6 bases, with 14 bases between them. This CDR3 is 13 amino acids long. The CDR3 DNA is TGTGCCAGCAGTACCGGGACCCCGTTCGAGCAGTACTTC. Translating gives CASSTGTPFEQYF.

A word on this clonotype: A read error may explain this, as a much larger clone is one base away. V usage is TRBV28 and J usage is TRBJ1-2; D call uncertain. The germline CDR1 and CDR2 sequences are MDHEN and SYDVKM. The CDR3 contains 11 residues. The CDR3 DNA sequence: TGTGCCAGCAGTACCCTGAATGGCTACGCCTTC. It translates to CASSTLNGYAF.

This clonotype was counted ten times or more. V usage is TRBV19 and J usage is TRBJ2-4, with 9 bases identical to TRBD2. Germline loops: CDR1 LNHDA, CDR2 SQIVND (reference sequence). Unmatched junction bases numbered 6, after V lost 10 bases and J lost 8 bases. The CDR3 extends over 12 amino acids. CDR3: CATRLAGDIQYF. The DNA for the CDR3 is TGTGCCACCAGATTAGCGGGGGACATTCAGTACTTC.

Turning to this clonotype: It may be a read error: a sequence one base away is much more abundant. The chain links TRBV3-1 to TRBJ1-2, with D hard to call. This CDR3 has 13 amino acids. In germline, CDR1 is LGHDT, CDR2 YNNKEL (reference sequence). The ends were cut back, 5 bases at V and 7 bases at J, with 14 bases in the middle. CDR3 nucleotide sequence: TGTGCCAGCAGCTTGAGGGAGTTTCGTGGCTACACCTTC. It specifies CASSLREFRGYTF. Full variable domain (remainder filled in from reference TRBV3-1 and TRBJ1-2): DTAVSQTPKYLVTQMGNDKSIKCEQNLGHDTMYWYKQDSKKFLKIMFSYNNKELIINETVPNRFSPKSPDKAHLNLHINSLELGDSAVYFCASSLREFRGYTFGSGTRLTVV.

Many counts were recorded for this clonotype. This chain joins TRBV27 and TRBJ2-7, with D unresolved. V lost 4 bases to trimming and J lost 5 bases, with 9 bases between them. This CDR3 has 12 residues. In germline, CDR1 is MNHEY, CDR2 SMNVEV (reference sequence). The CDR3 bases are TGTGCCAGCAGTTCCGATTGGAACGAGCAGTACTTC. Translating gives CASSSDWNEQYF.

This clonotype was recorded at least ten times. The chain's CDR3 is CASSVGIGGELFF. The CDR3 DNA follows: TGTGCCAGCAGCGTAGGTATCGGCGGGGAGCTGTTTTTT. The rearrangement joins TRBV9 to TRBJ2-2, with D hard to call. The CDR3 covers 13 residues. Germline loops: CDR1 SGDLS, CDR2 YYNGEE. Trimming cost V 0 bases and J 7 bases, with 7 bases left between them.

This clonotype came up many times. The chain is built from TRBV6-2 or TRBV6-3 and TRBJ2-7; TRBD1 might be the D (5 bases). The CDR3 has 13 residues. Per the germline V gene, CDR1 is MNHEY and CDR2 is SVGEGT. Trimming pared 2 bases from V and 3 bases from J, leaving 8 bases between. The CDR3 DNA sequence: TGTGCCAGCAGTTACGACAGAAACTACGAGCAGTACTTC. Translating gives CASSYDRNYEQYF.

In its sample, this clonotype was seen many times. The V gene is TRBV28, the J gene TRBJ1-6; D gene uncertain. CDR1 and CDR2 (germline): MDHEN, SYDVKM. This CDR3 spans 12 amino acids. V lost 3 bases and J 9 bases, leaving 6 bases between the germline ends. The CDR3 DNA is TGTGCCAGCAGTTTTGGACGTTCACCCCTCCACTTT. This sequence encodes CASSFGRSPLHF.

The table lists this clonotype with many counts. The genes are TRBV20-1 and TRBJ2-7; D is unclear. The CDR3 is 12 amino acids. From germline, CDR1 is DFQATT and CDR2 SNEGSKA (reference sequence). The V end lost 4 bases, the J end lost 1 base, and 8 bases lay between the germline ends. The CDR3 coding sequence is TGCAGTGCTATTCCTCTTTCCTACGAGCAGTACTTC. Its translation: CSAIPLSYEQYF.

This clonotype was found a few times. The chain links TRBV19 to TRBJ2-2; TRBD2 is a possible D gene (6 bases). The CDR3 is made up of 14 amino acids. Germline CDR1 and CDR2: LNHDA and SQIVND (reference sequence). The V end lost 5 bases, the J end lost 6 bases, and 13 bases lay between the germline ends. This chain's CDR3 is CASSDPRGAGELFF. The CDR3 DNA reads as TGTGCCAGTAGTGACCCGCGGGGCGCCGGGGAGCTGTTTTTT.

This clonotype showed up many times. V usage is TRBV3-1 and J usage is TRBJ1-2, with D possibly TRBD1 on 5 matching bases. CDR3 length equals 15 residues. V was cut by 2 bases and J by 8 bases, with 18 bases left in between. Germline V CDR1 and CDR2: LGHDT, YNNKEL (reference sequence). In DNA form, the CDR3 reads TGTGCCAGCAGCCAAACCGCCGGGACTTTGGGGGGCTACACCTTC. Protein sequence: CASSQTAGTLGGYTF.

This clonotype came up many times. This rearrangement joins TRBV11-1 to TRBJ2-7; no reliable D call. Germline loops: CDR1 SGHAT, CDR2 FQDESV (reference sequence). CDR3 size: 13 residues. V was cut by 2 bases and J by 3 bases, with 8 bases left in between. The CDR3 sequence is CASSLLGFYEQYF. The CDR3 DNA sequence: TGTGCCAGCAGCTTACTAGGGTTCTACGAGCAGTACTTC.

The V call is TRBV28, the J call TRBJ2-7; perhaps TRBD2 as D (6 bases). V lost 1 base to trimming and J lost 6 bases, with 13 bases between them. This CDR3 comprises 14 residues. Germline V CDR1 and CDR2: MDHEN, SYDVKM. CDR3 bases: TGTGCCAGCAGTTTATTGGCGGGATACGGCGAGCAGTACTTC. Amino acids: CASSLLAGYGEQYF.

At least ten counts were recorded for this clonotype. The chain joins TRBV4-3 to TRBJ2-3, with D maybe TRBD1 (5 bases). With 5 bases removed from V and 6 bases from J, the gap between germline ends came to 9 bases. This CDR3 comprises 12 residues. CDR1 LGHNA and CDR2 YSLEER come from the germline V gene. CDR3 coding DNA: TGCGCCAGCAGCTCTGGGGCTGATACGCAGTATTTT. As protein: CASSSGADTQYF.

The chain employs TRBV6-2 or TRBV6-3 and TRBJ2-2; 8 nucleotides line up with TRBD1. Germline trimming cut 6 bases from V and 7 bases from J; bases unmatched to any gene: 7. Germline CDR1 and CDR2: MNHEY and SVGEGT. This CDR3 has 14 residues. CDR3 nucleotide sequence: TGTGCCAGCAGGCGGACAGGGTTTATCGGGGAGCTGTTTTTT. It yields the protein CASRRTGFIGELFF.

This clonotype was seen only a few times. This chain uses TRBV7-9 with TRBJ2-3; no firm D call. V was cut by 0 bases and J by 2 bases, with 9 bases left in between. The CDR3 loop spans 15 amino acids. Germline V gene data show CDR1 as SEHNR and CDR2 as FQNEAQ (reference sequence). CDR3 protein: CASSLAGPNTDTQYF. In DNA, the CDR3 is TGTGCCAGCAGCTTAGCCGGTCCTAACACAGATACGCAGTATTTT.